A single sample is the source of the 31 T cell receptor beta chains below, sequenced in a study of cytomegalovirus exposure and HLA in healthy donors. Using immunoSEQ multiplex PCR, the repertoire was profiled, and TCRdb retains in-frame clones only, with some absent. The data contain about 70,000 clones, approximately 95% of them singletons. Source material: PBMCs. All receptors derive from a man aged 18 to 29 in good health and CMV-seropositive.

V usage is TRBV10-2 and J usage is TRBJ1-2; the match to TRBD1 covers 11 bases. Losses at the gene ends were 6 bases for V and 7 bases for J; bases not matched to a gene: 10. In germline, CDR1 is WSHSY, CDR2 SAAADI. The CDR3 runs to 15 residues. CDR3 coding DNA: TGCGCCAGCAGGAGTGGTTCGGACAGGGGGCTTGGCTACACCTTC. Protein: CASRSGSDRGLGYTF.

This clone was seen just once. The CDR3 reads CASSRGHGDQPQHF. The DNA of the CDR3 is TGTGCCAGCAGTAGGGGGCACGGGGATCAGCCCCAGCATTTT. The chain employs TRBV9 and TRBJ1-5, with 7 bases aligning to TRBD1. Looked up from germline, CDR1 is SGDLS and CDR2 is YYNGEE. Trimming removed 5 bases from V and 5 bases from J; junction bases left unmatched: 7. The CDR3 length is 14 residues. Full variable domain (missing parts from reference TRBV9 and TRBJ1-5): DSGVTQTPKHLITATGQRVTLRCSPRSGDLSVYWYQQSLDQGLQFLIQYYNGEERAKGNILERFSAQQFPDLHSELNLSSLELGDSALYFCASSRGHGDQPQHFGDGTRLSIL.

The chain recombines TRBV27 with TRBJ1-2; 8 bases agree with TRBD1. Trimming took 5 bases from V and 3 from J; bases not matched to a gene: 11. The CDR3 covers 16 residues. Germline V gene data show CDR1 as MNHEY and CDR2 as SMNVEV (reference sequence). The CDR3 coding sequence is TGTGCCAGCAGTCTTGGGCAGGGGGCCGCCGACTATGGCTACACCTTC. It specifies CASSLGQGAADYGYTF.

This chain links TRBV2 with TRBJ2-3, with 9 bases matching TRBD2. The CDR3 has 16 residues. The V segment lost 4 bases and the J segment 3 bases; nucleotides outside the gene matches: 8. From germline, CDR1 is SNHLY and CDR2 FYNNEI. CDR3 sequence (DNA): TGTGCCAGCAGTGCCCTCCTTAGCGGGAGTACAGATACGCAGTATTTT. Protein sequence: CASSALLSGSTDTQYF.

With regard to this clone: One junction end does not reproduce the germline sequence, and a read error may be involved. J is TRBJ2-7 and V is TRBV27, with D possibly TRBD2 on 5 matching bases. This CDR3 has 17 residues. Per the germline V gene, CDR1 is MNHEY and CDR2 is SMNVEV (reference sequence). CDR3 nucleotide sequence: TGTGCCAGCAGCTTATCTAATTCGGGGTTCTTCGTCTACGAGCAGTACTTC. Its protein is CASSLSNSGFFVYEQYF.

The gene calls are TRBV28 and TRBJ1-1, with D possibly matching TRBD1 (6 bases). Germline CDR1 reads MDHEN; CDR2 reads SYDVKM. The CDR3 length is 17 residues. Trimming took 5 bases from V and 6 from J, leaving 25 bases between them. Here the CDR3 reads CASSPIHLTGKVAEAFF. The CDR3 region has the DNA TGTGCCAGCAGTCCTATTCACCTGACAGGCAAGGTCGCTGAAGCTTTCTTT.

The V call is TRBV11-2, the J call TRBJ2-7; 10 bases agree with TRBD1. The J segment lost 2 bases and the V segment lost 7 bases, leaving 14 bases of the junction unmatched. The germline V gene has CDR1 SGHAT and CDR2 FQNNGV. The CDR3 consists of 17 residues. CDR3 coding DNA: TGTGCCAGCAAAACCGGGACAGGGGCCTCGGGGCCCTACGAGCAGTACTTC. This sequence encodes CASKTGTGASGPYEQYF.

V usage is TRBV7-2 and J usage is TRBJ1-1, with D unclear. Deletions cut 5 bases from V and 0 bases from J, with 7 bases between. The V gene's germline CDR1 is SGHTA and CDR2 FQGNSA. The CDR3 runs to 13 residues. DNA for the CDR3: TGTGCCAGCAGCCCTAGCTTGAACACTGAAGCTTTCTTT. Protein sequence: CASSPSLNTEAFF.

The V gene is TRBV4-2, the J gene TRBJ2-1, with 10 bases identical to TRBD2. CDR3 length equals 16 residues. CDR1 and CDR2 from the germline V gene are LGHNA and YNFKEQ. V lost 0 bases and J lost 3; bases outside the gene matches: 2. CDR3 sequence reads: CASSQEWTSGYNEQFF. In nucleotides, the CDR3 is TGTGCCAGCAGCCAAGAGTGGACTAGCGGCTACAATGAGCAGTTCTTC.

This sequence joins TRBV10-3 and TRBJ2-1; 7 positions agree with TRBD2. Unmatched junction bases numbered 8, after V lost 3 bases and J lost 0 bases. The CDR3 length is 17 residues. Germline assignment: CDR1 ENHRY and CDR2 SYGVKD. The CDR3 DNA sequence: TGTGCCATCAGTGAATCCACGGGGGGAGTCTCCTACAATGAGCAGTTCTTC. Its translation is CAISESTGGVSYNEQFF.

The CDR3 DNA reads as TGTGCCAGTAGACAGCAGGGGGCCGGGGAGCTGTTTTTT. Translated, it gives CASRQQGAGELFF. The chain combines TRBV19 with TRBJ2-2, with 7 bases lining up with TRBD1. CDR3 length: 13 residues. The V and J ends lost 6 bases and 6 bases, in that order; junction bases with no gene match: 4. CDR1 and CDR2 (germline): LNHDA, SQIVND (reference sequence).

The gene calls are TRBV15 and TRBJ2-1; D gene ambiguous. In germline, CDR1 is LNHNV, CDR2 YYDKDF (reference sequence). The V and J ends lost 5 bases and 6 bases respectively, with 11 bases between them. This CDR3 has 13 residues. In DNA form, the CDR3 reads TGTGCCACCAGCCCCCGAATCAGCAATGAGCAGTTCTTC. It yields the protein CATSPRISNEQFF.

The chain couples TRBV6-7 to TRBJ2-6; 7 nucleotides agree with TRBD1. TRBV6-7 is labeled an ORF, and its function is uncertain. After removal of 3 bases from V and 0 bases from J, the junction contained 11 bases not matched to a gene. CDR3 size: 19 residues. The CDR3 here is CASSYTYGQEDSGANVLTF. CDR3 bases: TGTGCCAGCAGTTATACTTATGGACAGGAGGACTCTGGGGCCAACGTCCTGACTTTC.

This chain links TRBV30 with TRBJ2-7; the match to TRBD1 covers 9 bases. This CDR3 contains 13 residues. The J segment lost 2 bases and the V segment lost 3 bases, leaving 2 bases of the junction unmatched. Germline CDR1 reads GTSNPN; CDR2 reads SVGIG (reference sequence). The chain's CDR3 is CAWSRDRAYEQYF. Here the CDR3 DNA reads TGTGCCTGGAGCAGGGACAGGGCCTACGAGCAGTACTTC.

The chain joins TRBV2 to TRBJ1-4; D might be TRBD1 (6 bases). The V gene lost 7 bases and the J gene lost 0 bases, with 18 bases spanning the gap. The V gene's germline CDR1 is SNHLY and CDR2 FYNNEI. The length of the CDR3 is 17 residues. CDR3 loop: CASNRAGAYSTNEKLFF. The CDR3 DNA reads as TGTGCCAGCAACAGGGCAGGGGCGTATTCAACTAATGAAAAACTGTTTTTT.

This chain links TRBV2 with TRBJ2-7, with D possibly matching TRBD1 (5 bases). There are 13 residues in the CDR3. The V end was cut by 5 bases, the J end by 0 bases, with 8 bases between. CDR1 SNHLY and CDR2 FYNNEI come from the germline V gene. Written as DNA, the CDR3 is TGTGCCAGCAGTAGGGGTATCTCCTACGAGCAGTACTTC. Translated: CASSRGISYEQYF. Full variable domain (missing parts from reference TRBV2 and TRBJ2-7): EPEVTQTPSHQVTQMGQEVILRCVPISNHLYFYWYRQILGQKVEFLVSFYNNEISEKSEIFDDQFSVERPDGSNFTLKIRSTKLEDSAMYFCASSRGISYEQYFGPGTRLTVT.

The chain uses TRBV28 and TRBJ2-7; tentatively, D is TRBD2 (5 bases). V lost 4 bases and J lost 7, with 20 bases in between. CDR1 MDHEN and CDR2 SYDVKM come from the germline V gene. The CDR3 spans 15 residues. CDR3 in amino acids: CASSSGQADPGEQYF. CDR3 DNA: TGTGCCAGCAGTTCCGGCCAGGCTGACCCGGGGGAGCAGTACTTC. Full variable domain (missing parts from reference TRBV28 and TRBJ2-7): DVKVTQSSRYLVKRTGEKVFLECVQDMDHENMFWYRQDPGLGLRLIYFSYDVKMKEKGDIPEGYSVSREKKERFSLILESASTNQTSMYLCASSSGQADPGEQYFGPGTRLTVT.

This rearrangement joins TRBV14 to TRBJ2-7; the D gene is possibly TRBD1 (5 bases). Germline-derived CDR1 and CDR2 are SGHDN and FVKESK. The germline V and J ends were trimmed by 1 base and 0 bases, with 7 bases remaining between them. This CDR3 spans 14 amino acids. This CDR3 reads CASSQGQGSYEQYF. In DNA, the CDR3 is TGTGCCAGCAGCCAAGGCCAGGGCTCCTACGAGCAGTACTTC.

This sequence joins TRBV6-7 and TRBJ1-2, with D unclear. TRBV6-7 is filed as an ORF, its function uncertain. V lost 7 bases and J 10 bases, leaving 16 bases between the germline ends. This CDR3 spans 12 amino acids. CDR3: CASNPGVEDYTF. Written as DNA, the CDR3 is TGTGCCAGCAACCCTGGTGTGGAGGACTACACCTTC.

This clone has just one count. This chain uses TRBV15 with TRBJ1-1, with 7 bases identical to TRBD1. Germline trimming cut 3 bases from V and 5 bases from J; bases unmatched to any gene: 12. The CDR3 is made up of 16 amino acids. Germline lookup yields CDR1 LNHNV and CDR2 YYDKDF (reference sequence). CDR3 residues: CATSSLWDRGLTEAFF. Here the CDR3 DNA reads TGTGCCACCAGCAGCCTCTGGGACAGAGGGTTAACTGAAGCTTTCTTT.

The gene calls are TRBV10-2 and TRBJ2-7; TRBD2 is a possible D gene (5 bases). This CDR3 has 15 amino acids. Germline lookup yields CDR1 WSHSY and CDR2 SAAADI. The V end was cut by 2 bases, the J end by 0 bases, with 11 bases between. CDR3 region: CASSEMSGYSYEQYF. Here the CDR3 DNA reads TGCGCCAGCAGTGAGATGAGCGGCTACTCCTACGAGCAGTACTTC.

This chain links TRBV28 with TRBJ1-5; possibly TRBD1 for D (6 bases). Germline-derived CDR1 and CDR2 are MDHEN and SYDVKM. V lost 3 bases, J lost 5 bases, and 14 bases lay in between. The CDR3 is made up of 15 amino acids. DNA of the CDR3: TGTGCCAGCAGTTTCGACCCAGGGGTACATCAGCCCCAGCATTTT. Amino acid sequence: CASSFDPGVHQPQHF.

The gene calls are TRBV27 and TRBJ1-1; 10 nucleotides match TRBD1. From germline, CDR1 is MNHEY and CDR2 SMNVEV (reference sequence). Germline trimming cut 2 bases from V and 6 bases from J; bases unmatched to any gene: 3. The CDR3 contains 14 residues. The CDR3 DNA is TGTGCCAGCAGTTTAGGTGGGACAGGGGCTGAAGCTTTCTTT. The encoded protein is CASSLGGTGAEAFF.

The CDR3 loop reads CASSFSRADRAPNTEAFF. The CDR3 DNA sequence: TGTGCCAGCAGCTTTAGCCGCGCTGACAGGGCACCGAACACTGAAGCTTTCTTT. This chain links TRBV7-8 with TRBJ1-1; TRBD1 matches at 7 bases. The CDR3 has 18 amino acids. J lost 1 base, V lost 3 bases, and 14 bases had no gene match. Germline assignment: CDR1 SGHVS and CDR2 FQNEAQ.

For the CDR3, the DNA is TGTGCCAGCTCTGGACAGGGGTCCTACGAGCAGTACTTC. This codes for CASSGQGSYEQYF. The chain couples TRBV18 to TRBJ2-7; 9 bases line up with TRBD1. Trimming cost V 6 bases and J 1 base; bases outside gene matches: 1. This CDR3 has 13 amino acids. Germline CDR1 reads KGHSH; CDR2 reads LQKENI.

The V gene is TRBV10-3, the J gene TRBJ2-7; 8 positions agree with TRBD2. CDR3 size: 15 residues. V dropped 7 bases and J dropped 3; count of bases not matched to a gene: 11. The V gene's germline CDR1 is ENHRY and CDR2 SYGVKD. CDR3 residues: CAITEGAGGNYEQYF. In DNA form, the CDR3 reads TGTGCCATCACCGAAGGTGCGGGAGGTAACTACGAGCAGTACTTC.

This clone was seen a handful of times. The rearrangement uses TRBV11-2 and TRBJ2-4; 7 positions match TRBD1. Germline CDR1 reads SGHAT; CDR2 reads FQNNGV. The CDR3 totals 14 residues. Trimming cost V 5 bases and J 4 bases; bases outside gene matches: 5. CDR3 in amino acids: CASSPLTGKNIQYF. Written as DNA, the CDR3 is TGTGCCAGCAGCCCGTTGACAGGGAAAAACATTCAGTACTTC.

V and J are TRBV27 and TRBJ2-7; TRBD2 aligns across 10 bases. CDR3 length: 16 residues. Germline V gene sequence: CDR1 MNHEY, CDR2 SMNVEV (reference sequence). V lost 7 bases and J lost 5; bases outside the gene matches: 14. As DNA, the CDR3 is TGTGCCAGCACTACGCCAAGAGCGGGAGGGCTTCACGAGCAGTACTTC. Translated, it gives CASTTPRAGGLHEQYF.

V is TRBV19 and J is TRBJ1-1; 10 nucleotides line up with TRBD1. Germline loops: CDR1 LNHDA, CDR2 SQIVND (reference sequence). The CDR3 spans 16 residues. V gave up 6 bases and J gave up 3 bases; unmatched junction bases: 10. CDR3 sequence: CASRIDRGLMDTEAFF. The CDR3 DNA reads TGTGCCAGTAGGATTGACAGGGGGCTTATGGACACTGAAGCTTTCTTT.

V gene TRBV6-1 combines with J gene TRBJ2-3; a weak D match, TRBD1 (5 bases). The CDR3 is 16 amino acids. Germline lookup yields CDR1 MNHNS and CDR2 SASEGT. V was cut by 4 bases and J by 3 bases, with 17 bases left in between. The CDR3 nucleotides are TGTGCCAGCAGTGCCCTCAGGGTCTCGGGTACAGATACGCAGTATTTT. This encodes CASSALRVSGTDTQYF.

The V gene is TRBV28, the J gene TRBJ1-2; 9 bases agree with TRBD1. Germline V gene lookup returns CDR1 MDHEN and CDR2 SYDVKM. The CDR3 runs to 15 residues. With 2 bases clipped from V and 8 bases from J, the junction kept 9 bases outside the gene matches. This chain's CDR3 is CASSLLPGQGDGYTF. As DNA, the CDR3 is TGTGCCAGCAGTTTACTTCCGGGACAGGGAGACGGCTACACCTTC.